Sequencing of this TCR beta chain was carried out in a study of human T cells and chemical hapten exposure. Study-level points and caveats: PT1 expanded TCR numbers rose with patch test score.

The time point denotes: pre-sensitization, week 0. Treatment specified: therapeutic diphenylcyclopropenone sensitization with weekly scalp DPC. The CDR3 is 16 residues long. The germline V gene has CDR1 MDHEN and CDR2 SYDVKM. J gave up 5 bases and V 6 bases, and 12 bases lay outside the gene matches. This clonotype occurred a few times. Antigen: not known. How the authors handled the data: The number of TCRs in each sample had a median of 95,638 and spanned roughly 23,224 to 750,000. TCRdb called the RACE reads again in MiXCR, with one record for every CDR3 protein. The V and J calls reflect TCRdb's pipeline rather than the authors' work. The data hold 190,000 or so distinct CDR3 sequences, with 25% to 30% observed a single time.

The TCR sequence derives from a woman in her twenties or thirties with alopecia areata. Some clones in this sample may be carry-over from other donors' samples. This specimen consisted of whole blood, obtained in connection with sensitization to the hapten diphenylcyclopropenone (DPC). The genes are TRBV28 and TRBJ2-1; TRBD2 matches 8 bases. The CDR3 bases are TGTGCCAGCAGCTCGGCCGTAGCGGGAAAAGACAATGAGCAGTTCTTC. Its translation is CASSSAVAGKDNEQFF.